This T cell receptor (beta chain) originates from a study of shared clonotypes between healthy human individuals. Findings and limits, study-wide: Unshared clonotypes carried lower generation probabilities than those common to all four donors. It was anticipated that sequencing depth would influence how many clonotypes donors shared.

CDR3 length: 13 residues. The germline CDR1 and CDR2 sequences are GTSNPN and SVGIG (reference sequence). V lost 1 base and J lost 4, with 8 bases in between. Assay execution took place at the deep level. As originally analysed: ImmunoSEQ yielded junction-only sequences lacking quality scores, so filtering differed. Here immunoSEQ multiplex PCR was the method, and the copy in TCRdb shows in-frame clones only, minus some. The DNA was the basis for D and trimming; V, J and clone size are from that table. Of millions of clones in the sample, approximately 92% were seen once. About this clone itself: Its target is not known.

The receptor comes from a young man in good health. The specimen was naive CD4+ T cells sorted from blood. The subset: CD45RA+ positively selected. J is TRBJ1-5 and V is TRBV30; D remains unclear. CDR3 DNA: TGTGCCTGGAGTGCTAGGTTGAATCAGCCCCAGCATTTT. Its translation: CAWSARLNQPQHF.